This T cell receptor beta chain was profiled in a study of patients and donors after allogeneic stem cell transplantation. From germline, CDR1 is LGHNA and CDR2 YSLEER. The CDR3 loop spans 15 amino acids. The germline V and J ends were trimmed by 4 bases and 5 bases, with 15 bases remaining between them. This clonotype was seen a single time. Via MiXCR, TCRdb re-called the RT-PCR reads, giving one row per CDR3 protein. Counted here are 150,000 to 200,000 distinct CDR3 sequences, 30% occurring once; the ten biggest clones make up approximately 3.5%. The receptor was isolated from a human donor who was either an allogeneic HSCT recipient or a stem cell or donor lymphocyte infusion donor (not recorded which). It is not recorded whose cells these are; they may come from a transplant donor. Sequences were obtained from blood, either unsorted or a sorted T cell fraction (not recorded which). The V and J genes are TRBV4-3 and TRBJ2-1; D not resolved. The CDR3 region has the DNA TGCGCCAGCAGCCCAACCTCGCTTACCGACAATGAGCAGTTCTTC. Translation: CASSPTSLTDNEQFF.